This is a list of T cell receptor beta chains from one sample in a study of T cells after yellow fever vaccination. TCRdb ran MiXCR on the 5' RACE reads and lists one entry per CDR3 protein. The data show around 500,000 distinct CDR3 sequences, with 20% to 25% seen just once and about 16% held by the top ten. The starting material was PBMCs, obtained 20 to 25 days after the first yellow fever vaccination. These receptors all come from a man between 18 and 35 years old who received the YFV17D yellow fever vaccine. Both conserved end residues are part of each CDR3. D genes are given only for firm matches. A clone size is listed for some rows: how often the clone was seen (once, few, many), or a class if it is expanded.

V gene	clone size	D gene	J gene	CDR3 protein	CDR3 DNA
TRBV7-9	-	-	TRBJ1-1	CASSLGSINSEAFF	TGTGCCAGCAGCTTAGGGAGCATAAACTCTGAAGCTTTCTTT
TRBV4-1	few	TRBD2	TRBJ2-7	CASSQARGGIDEQYF	TGCGCCAGCAGCCAGGCGCGGGGGGGCATCGACGAGCAGTACTTC
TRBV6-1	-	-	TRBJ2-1	CASSVTGRPTYNEQFF	TGTGCCAGCAGCGTAACAGGGCGCCCTACCTACAATGAGCAGTTCTTC
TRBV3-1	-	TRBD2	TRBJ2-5	CASRHTGGIQETQYF	TGTGCCAGCAGACACACGGGGGGGATCCAAGAGACCCAGTACTTC
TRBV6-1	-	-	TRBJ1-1	CASRRVRVAGTEAFF	TGTGCCAGCAGAAGGGTGAGAGTGGCCGGCACTGAAGCTTTCTTT
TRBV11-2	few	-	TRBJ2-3	CASSPRVARTDTQYF	TGTGCCAGCAGCCCCCGAGTAGCGAGGACAGATACGCAGTATTTT
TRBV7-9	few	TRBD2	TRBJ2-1	CASSPRSLTSGGNEQFF	TGTGCCAGCAGTCCCCGCTCGCTCACTAGCGGGGGGAATGAGCAGTTCTTC
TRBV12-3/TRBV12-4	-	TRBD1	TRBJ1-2	CASGWATGGRYGYTF	TGTGCCAGCGGATGGGCGACAGGGGGCAGATATGGCTACACCTTC
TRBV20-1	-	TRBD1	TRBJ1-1	CSTRGANTEAFF	TGCAGTACCAGGGGGGCGAACACTGAAGCTTTCTTT
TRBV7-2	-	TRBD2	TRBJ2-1	CASSLRGAGGSYNEQFF	TGTGCCAGCAGCTTAAGGGGAGCGGGGGGATCCTACAATGAGCAGTTCTTC
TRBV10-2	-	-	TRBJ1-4	CASSDSRAEKLFF	TGCGCCAGCAGTGACTCCAGGGCGGAAAAACTGTTTTTT
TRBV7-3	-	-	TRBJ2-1	CASSLFPGFSSYNEQFF	TGTGCCAGCAGCTTATTCCCGGGCTTCAGCTCCTACAATGAGCAGTTCTTC
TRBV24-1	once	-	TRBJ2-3	CATSDPSGRGARDTQYF	TGTGCCACCAGTGATCCCTCGGGACGGGGCGCAAGGGATACGCAGTATTTT
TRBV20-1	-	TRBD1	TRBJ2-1	CSARDRTQGDEQFF	TGCAGTGCTAGAGATCGGACCCAGGGGGATGAGCAGTTCTTC
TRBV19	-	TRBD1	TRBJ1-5	CASSIARQGWIQPQHF	TGTGCCAGTAGTATCGCCCGACAGGGATGGATTCAGCCCCAGCATTTT
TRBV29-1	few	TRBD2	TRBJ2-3	CSVRRGGTDTQYF	TGCAGCGTTAGGCGGGGGGGCACAGATACGCAGTATTTT
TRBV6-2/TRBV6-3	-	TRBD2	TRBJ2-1	CASSPSGTRRVLSSSSYNEQFF	TGTGCCAGCAGTCCATCCGGGACTAGGAGGGTTCTCTCCTCAAGCTCCTACAATGAGCAGTTCTTC
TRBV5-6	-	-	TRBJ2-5	CASSSGPTDETQYF	TGTGCCAGCAGCTCCGGACCGACCGATGAGACCCAGTACTTC
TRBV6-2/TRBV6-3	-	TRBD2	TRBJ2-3	CASSYSPQLAGSTDTQYF	TGTGCCAGCAGTTATTCCCCCCAACTAGCGGGGTCCACAGATACGCAGTATTTT
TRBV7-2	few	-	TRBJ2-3	CASSLYAPGAGEDTQYF	TGTGCCAGCAGCTTATACGCTCCGGGGGCCGGTGAAGATACGCAGTATTTT
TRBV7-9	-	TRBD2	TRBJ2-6	CASSPWEGGSGANVLTF	TGTGCCAGCAGCCCCTGGGAGGGTGGTTCTGGGGCCAACGTCCTGACTTTC
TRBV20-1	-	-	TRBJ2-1	CSASPTDSSWIRNEQFF	TGCAGTGCTAGTCCCACCGACTCGAGCTGGATTCGGAATGAGCAGTTCTTC
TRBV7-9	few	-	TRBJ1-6	CASSSLGGWARSPLHF	TGTGCCAGCAGCTCCTTGGGTGGCTGGGCTAGGTCACCCCTCCACTTT
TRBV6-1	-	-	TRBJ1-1	CASSLGEMNTEAFF	TGTGCCAGCAGCCTAGGGGAAATGAACACTGAAGCTTTCTTT
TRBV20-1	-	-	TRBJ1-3	CSAREWGAGNTIYF	TGCAGTGCTAGAGAATGGGGGGCTGGAAACACCATATATTTT
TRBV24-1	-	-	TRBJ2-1	CATRKGNEQFF	TGTGCCACCAGAAAAGGAAATGAGCAGTTCTTC
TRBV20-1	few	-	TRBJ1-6	CSARGVHYNSPLHF	TGCAGTGCTAGAGGGGTACACTATAATTCACCCCTCCACTTT
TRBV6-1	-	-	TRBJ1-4	CASRRREPNEKLFF	TGTGCCAGCAGACGTCGGGAGCCTAATGAAAAACTGTTTTTT
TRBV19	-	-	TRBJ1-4	CATEIRVSSGKLFF	TGTGCCACCGAAATCAGGGTCTCTTCCGGAAAACTGTTTTTT
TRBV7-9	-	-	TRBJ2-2	CASSLVEGEEGAGELFF	TGTGCCAGCAGCTTAGTCGAAGGGGAGGAAGGTGCCGGGGAGCTGTTTTTT
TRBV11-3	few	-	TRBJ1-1	CASSQTANTEAFF	TGTGCCAGCAGCCAGACGGCGAACACTGAAGCTTTCTTT
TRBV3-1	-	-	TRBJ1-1	CASSQETENTEAFF	TGTGCCAGCAGCCAAGAGACAGAGAACACTGAAGCTTTCTTT
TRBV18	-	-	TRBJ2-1	CASSPPSGEQFF	TGTGCCAGCTCACCACCGTCAGGTGAGCAGTTCTTC
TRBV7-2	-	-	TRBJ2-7	CASSLHQGRSSYEQYF	TGTGCCAGCAGCTTACACCAGGGGCGAAGCTCCTACGAGCAGTACTTC
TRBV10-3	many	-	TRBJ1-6	CAISGAEASSYNSPLHF	TGTGCCATCAGTGGGGCAGAGGCAAGCTCCTATAATTCACCCCTCCACTTT
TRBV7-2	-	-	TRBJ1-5	CASSFYGDFNQPQHF	TGTGCCAGCAGCTTTTACGGAGACTTCAATCAGCCCCAGCATTTT
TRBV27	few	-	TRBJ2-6	CASSLRFSGANVLTF	TGTGCCAGCAGTTTAAGGTTTTCTGGGGCCAACGTCCTGACTTTC
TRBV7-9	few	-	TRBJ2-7	CASSLVATYEQYF	TGTGCCAGCAGCTTAGTCGCAACCTACGAGCAGTACTTC
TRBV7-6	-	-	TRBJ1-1	CASSLSGLGGSAFF	TGTGCCAGCAGCTTGTCGGGGTTAGGGGGTTCGGCTTTCTTT
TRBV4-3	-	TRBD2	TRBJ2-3	CASSQEGPLLAGGVNNTQYF	TGCGCCAGCAGCCAAGAAGGTCCCCTCCTAGCGGGGGGGGTTAATAATACGCAGTATTTT
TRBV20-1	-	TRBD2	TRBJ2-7	CSASEGLAGLKEQYF	TGCAGTGCTAGCGAGGGACTAGCGGGTCTGAAGGAGCAGTACTTC